These 6 T cell receptor beta chains came from one sample sequenced in a study of cytomegalovirus exposure and HLA in healthy donors. Primers included in the PCR were 60 Vbeta and 13 Jbeta primers. The data were produced by immunoSEQ multiplex PCR, yet TCRdb's version contains in-frame clones alone and is incomplete. The sample includes approximately 52,000 clones, approximately 71% of them seen just once. Sequencing used PBMCs. These receptors all stem from a man between 35 and 55 years old in good health and CMV-seropositive.

V and J are TRBV13 and TRBJ2-5; 14 positions match TRBD2. Germline lookup yields CDR1 PRHDT and CDR2 FYEKMQ (reference sequence). Trimming took 5 bases from V and 2 from J; bases not matched to a gene: 4. The CDR3 runs to 16 residues. Written as DNA, the CDR3 is TGTGCCAGCAGCCCAGGGACTAGCGGGGGTCAAGAGACCCAGTACTTC. It translates to CASSPGTSGGQETQYF. Based on the CDR3 plus reference TRBV13 and TRBJ2-5, the full variable domain is AAGVIQSPRHLIKEKRETATLKCYPIPRHDTVYWYQQGPGQDPQFLISFYEKMQSDKGSIPDRFSAQQFSDYHSELNMSSLELGDSALYFCASSPGTSGGQETQYFGPGTRLLVL.

The chain employs TRBV7-6 and TRBJ2-7; 10 bases agree with TRBD1. The CDR3 length is 15 residues. Trimming at V came to 3 bases and at J to 2 bases, leaving 4 bases not matched to a gene. CDR1 is SGHVS and CDR2 is FNYEAQ in the germline V gene. The CDR3 reads CASSFDRGRPYEQYF. CDR3 sequence (DNA): TGTGCCAGCAGCTTCGACAGGGGGCGACCCTACGAGCAGTACTTC.

This chain joins TRBV18 and TRBJ1-3; no clear D. The V gene's germline CDR1 is KGHSH and CDR2 LQKENI. V lost 3 bases and J 1 base, leaving 10 bases between the germline ends. The CDR3 has 15 residues. The CDR3 sequence: CASSPRAKSGNTIYF. DNA for the CDR3: TGTGCCAGCTCACCGCGGGCCAAATCTGGAAACACCATATATTTT. The entire variable domain, with the rest obtained from reference TRBV18 and TRBJ1-3, is as follows: NAGVMQNPRHLVRRRGQEARLRCSPMKGHSHVYWYRQLPEEGLKFMVYLQKENIIDESGMPKERFSAEFPKEGPSILRIQQVVRGDSAAYFCASSPRAKSGNTIYFGEGSWLTVV.

CDR3 region: CASSAQGWGNTGELFF. The DNA for the CDR3 is TGTGCCAGCAGTGCACAGGGGTGGGGGAACACCGGGGAGCTGTTTTTT. The rearrangement uses TRBV2 and TRBJ2-2; 7 bases match TRBD1. CDR3 size: 16 residues. Germline V gene sequence: CDR1 SNHLY, CDR2 FYNNEI. V lost 4 bases, J lost 1 base, and 6 bases stayed unmatched. Combining the CDR3 with reference TRBV2 and TRBJ2-2 gives the whole variable domain EPEVTQTPSHQVTQMGQEVILRCVPISNHLYFYWYRQILGQKVEFLVSFYNNEISEKSEIFDDQFSVERPDGSNFTLKIRSTKLEDSAMYFCASSAQGWGNTGELFFGEGSRLTVL.

This clone was observed once. The rearrangement joins TRBV7-9 to TRBJ1-1, with a weak D call TRBD1 (5 bases). The CDR3 consists of 15 residues. Trimming took off 2 bases at V and 4 bases at J, with 14 bases between the two ends. Per germline, CDR1 SEHNR and CDR2 FQNEAQ (reference sequence). CDR3 bases: TGTGCCAGCAGCTTATATGGACAAGGGGCCACTGAAGCTTTCTTT. Translating gives CASSLYGQGATEAFF.

V gene TRBV27 combines with J gene TRBJ2-3, with 12 bases aligning to TRBD1. This CDR3 is 16 amino acids long. Germline lookup yields CDR1 MNHEY and CDR2 SMNVEV (reference sequence). The J segment lost 6 bases and the V segment lost 8 bases, leaving 12 bases of the junction unmatched. CDR3 DNA sequence: TGTGCCAGCGGCTTAGGGACAGGGGGCGGGGTGGATACGCAGTATTTT. This gives the protein CASGLGTGGGVDTQYF.